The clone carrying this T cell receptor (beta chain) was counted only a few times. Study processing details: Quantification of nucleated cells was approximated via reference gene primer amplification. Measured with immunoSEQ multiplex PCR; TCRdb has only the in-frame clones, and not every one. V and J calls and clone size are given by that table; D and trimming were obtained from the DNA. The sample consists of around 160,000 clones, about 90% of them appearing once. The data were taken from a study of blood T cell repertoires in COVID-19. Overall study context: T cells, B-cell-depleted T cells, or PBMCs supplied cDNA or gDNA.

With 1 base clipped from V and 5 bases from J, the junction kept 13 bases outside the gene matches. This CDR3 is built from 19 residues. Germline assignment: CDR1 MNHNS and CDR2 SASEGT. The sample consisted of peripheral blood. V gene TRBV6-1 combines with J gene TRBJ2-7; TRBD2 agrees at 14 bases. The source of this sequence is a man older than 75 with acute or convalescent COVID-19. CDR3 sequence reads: CASSEGWWTSGRKGDEQYF. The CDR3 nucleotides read TGTGCCAGCAGTGAAGGGTGGTGGACTAGCGGGAGGAAGGGTGACGAGCAGTACTTC.